The TCR beta chain described here comes from a study of tumor-infiltrating lymphocytes in primary liver carcinoma. About the study: These were node-negative, non-metastatic T1-T3 tumors of roughly 4 to 10 cm.

Study-level points and caveats: Pairs of tumor regions overlapped more than tumor-adjacent and tumor-blood pairs did. It was in tumors, not blood, that the top-250-clone fraction was significantly higher (p = 0.039).

As concerns this clonotype: Its antigen is not identified.

The authors made TCR beta cDNA from approximately 500 ng total RNA with a constant-region primer. Three-round nested multiplex PCR performed with slightly modified ARM-PCR produced the TCR beta libraries. Investigators reported that the first two PCR rounds, at roughly 11 cycles each, used TRBV1-TRBV30 forward primers with a C-beta reverse primer. TCRdb analysed the multiplex PCR reads with MiXCR anew, one entry per CDR3 protein. The data contain more than 100,000 distinct CDR3 sequences, about two thirds of them seen just once; the ten biggest clones take up roughly 7.3%. Trimming removed 5 bases from V and 6 bases from J, with 17 bases in between. There are 14 residues in the CDR3. Per germline, CDR1 LNHDA and CDR2 SQIVND (reference sequence). Joint extraction of RNA and DNA used 20-30 mg of bulk tissue that was unsorted. Patients had chronic HBV infection and were treatment-naive.

The V call is TRBV19, the J call TRBJ2-7; D gene ambiguous. This receptor was obtained from a woman aged 55-75 years with primary liver carcinoma and hepatitis B virus infection. Sample: tumor-adjacent normal liver tissue. Written as DNA, the CDR3 is TGTGCCAGTAGTCGCCGCTACGGATTGGTCGAGCAGTACTTC. Translating gives CASSRRYGLVEQYF. Supplemented by reference TRBV19 and TRBJ2-7, the full variable domain reads DGGITQSPKYLFRKEGQNVTLSCEQNLNHDAMYWYRQDPGQGLRLIYYSQIVNDFQKGDIAEGYSVSREKKESFPLTVTSAQKNPTAFYLCASSRRYGLVEQYFGPGTRLTVT.